Each of the 29 T cell receptor beta chains below was sequenced from the same sample in a study of post-analysis software for immune sequencing data. Study results and caveats: With TRBV5-6, TRBV5-1 and TRBV20-1 included, about five TRBV segments were more frequent in patients than in controls.

TCR beta libraries were prepared from cDNA with unique molecular identifiers. TCRdb used MiXCR to reprocess the PCR reads, holding one entry per CDR3 protein. Of hundreds of thousands of distinct CDR3 sequences listed, roughly half are singletons. Their target antigens are unknown. The source material was blood. These receptors came from a girl aged 5 to 17 with multiple sclerosis.

The chain recombines TRBV7-2 with TRBJ2-7; no clear D gene. CDR3 length: 12 residues. The ends were cut back, 5 bases at V and 2 bases at J, with 7 bases in the middle. In germline, CDR1 is SGHTA, CDR2 FQGNSA. In DNA form, the CDR3 reads TGTGCCAGCAGCGTTGCCCCCTACGAGCAGTACTTC. Its translation is CASSVAPYEQYF.

V and J are TRBV12-3 or TRBV12-4 and TRBJ2-7; a weak D match, TRBD1 (6 bases). V was cut by 4 bases and J by 3 bases, with 16 bases left in between. This CDR3 is 15 amino acids long. For the CDR3, the DNA is TGTGCCAGCAGTTCCCTTAAAACAGGGAGCTACGAGCAGTACTTC. This gives the protein CASSSLKTGSYEQYF.

V usage is TRBV6-5 and J usage is TRBJ2-7; TRBD2 matches 14 bases. The CDR3 runs 15 residues. Germline CDR1 and CDR2: MNHEY and SVGAGI. V shed 7 bases and J 6 bases; nucleotides not matched to a gene: 8. The CDR3 is CASNQGLAGVAEQYF. As DNA, the CDR3 is TGTGCCAGCAATCAGGGACTAGCGGGAGTGGCCGAGCAGTACTTC.

The chain links TRBV6-5 to TRBJ2-1; 9 bases are shared with TRBD2. The CDR3 has 15 residues. Unmatched junction bases numbered 11, after V lost 6 bases and J lost 8 bases. Germline CDR1 MNHEY, CDR2 SVGAGI. The CDR3 loop is CASSLIAGVGDEQFF. CDR3 in DNA: TGTGCCAGCAGCCTAATAGCGGGAGTAGGGGATGAGCAGTTCTTC.

This chain connects TRBV20-1 to TRBJ2-4, with TRBD1 identical over 10 bases. TRBJ2-7 matches the DNA end more closely, so the J call is doubtful. CDR3 size: 14 residues. Looked up from germline, CDR1 is DFQATT and CDR2 is SNEGSKA (reference sequence). The CDR3 nucleotides are TGCAGTGCTAGAGACGGACAGGGGGACTACGAGCAGTACTTC. It is translated as CSARDGQGDYEQYF.

This chain joins TRBV6-6 and TRBJ2-4; D remains unclear. The J call may be incorrect, as the DNA end agrees better with TRBJ2-7. The CDR3 extends over 14 amino acids. CDR1 is MNHNY and CDR2 is SVGAGI in the germline V gene (reference sequence). CDR3 loop: CASSLPVNPYEQYF. CDR3 DNA: TGTGCCAGCAGTTTACCGGTAAATCCCTACGAGCAGTACTTC.

This clonotype was seen a few times. The chain links TRBV15 to TRBJ2-5; TRBD1 might be the D (5 bases). The CDR3 has 15 residues. Germline V gene data show CDR1 as LNHNV and CDR2 as YYDKDF (reference sequence). The V end was cut by 0 bases, the J end by 4 bases, with 12 bases between. The CDR3 coding sequence is TGTGCCACCAGCAGAGATATTGACAGTTCAGAGACCCAGTACTTC. Residues: CATSRDIDSSETQYF.

V is TRBV20-1 and J is TRBJ1-2; 9 positions agree with TRBD1. CDR1 and CDR2 from the germline V gene are DFQATT and SNEGSKA (reference sequence). The CDR3 covers 13 residues. CDR3 protein: CTSLGGQGNGYTF. In DNA, the CDR3 is TGCACCTCGCTGGGGGGACAGGGAAATGGCTACACCTTC.

The J gene is TRBJ1-2, the V gene TRBV20-1; TRBD1 aligns across 9 bases. The CDR3 is 13 residues long. Germline CDR1 and CDR2: DFQATT and SNEGSKA (reference sequence). The ends lost 6 bases at V and 4 bases at J; junction bases unmatched: 6. The CDR3 nucleotides read TGCAGTGCCAAGACAGGGGGTGTCTATGGCTACACCTTC. Amino acids: CSAKTGGVYGYTF.

The chain couples TRBV5-1 to TRBJ2-5; maybe TRBD2 (7 bases). Germline V gives CDR1 SGHRS, CDR2 YFSETQ. V lost 5 bases to trimming and J lost 2 bases, with 19 bases between them. This CDR3 region has 16 residues. The CDR3 sequence: CASRQRGTMLQETQYF. CDR3 DNA: TGCGCCAGCAGGCAGAGGGGGACTATGTTACAAGAGACCCAGTACTTC.

V and J are TRBV29-1 and TRBJ2-3; 7 nucleotides line up with TRBD1. Losses at the gene ends were 8 bases for V and 4 bases for J; bases not matched to a gene: 12. Germline lookup yields CDR1 SQVTM and CDR2 ANQGSEA. CDR3 size: 14 residues. This chain's CDR3 is CSSMRGGGADTQYF. The CDR3 DNA is TGCAGCTCCATGAGAGGGGGCGGCGCAGATACGCAGTATTTT.

This clonotype came up a few times. This chain uses TRBV10-3 with TRBJ2-1, with D possibly being TRBD2 (5 bases). The V gene lost 5 bases and the J gene lost 0 bases, with 11 bases spanning the gap. CDR3 length: 15 residues. Germline V gene data show CDR1 as ENHRY and CDR2 as SYGVKD. The CDR3 protein is CAISRTGSSYNEQFF. CDR3 nucleotides: TGTGCCATCAGTAGGACGGGGAGCTCCTACAATGAGCAGTTCTTC.

In this sample, this clonotype turned up a few times. V gene TRBV27 combines with J gene TRBJ1-1; a possible D gene is TRBD1 (5 bases). The CDR3 spans 13 residues. Trimming shortened V by 5 bases and J by 3 bases, and 10 bases separated the two germline ends. CDR1 MNHEY and CDR2 SMNVEV come from the germline V gene (reference sequence). CDR3 residues: CASSAGSDTEAFF. The CDR3, as DNA: TGTGCCAGCAGTGCAGGGTCTGACACTGAAGCTTTCTTT.

The genes are TRBV11-2 and TRBJ2-7; 9 bases fit TRBD1. This CDR3 region has 13 residues. The V gene end was trimmed by 4 bases and the J gene end by 9 bases; junction bases not matched to a gene: 7. CDR1 is SGHAT, CDR2 FQNNGV, per germline. CDR3 in amino acids: CASSYWDRDRQYF. The DNA for the CDR3 is TGTGCCAGCAGCTACTGGGACAGGGACAGGCAGTACTTC. Supplemented by reference TRBV11-2 and TRBJ2-7, the full variable domain reads EAGVAQSPRYKIIEKRQSVAFWCNPISGHATLYWYQQILGQGPKLLIQFQNNGVVDDSQLPKDRFSAERLKGVDSTLKIQPAKLEDSAVYLCASSYWDRDRQYFGPGTRLTVT.

The J gene is TRBJ2-7, the V gene TRBV7-9, with 9 bases matching TRBD1. The germline V gene has CDR1 SEHNR and CDR2 FQNEAQ (reference sequence). This CDR3 is 15 amino acids long. Unmatched junction bases numbered 6, after V lost 4 bases and J lost 2 bases. CDR3 bases: TGTGCCAGCAGCTCCGCCCGGGACAGGGCCTACGAGCAGTACTTC. Translated: CASSSARDRAYEQYF.

This rearrangement joins TRBV7-9 to TRBJ1-1; TRBD1 matches at 10 bases. The CDR3 runs 13 residues. CDR1 is SEHNR, CDR2 FQNEAQ, per germline (reference sequence). The V segment lost 5 bases and the J segment 3 bases; nucleotides outside the gene matches: 0. Here the CDR3 reads CASSGQGDTEAFF. The CDR3 DNA reads TGTGCCAGCAGCGGACAGGGGGACACTGAAGCTTTCTTT.

This clonotype was detected only a few times. The V call is TRBV5-1, the J call TRBJ2-3, with 9 bases lining up with TRBD1. This CDR3 comprises 13 residues. Germline CDR1 and CDR2: SGHRS and YFSETQ. Trimming took 4 bases from V and 7 from J; bases not matched to a gene: 4. In nucleotides, the CDR3 is TGCGCCAGCAGCCCCGACAGGGGGAATACGCAGTATTTT. Translating it yields CASSPDRGNTQYF.

This rearrangement joins TRBV20-1 to TRBJ2-3, with TRBD2 matching 7 bases. The CDR3 has 14 residues. Losses at the gene ends were 6 bases for V and 5 bases for J; bases not matched to a gene: 11. The germline V gene has CDR1 DFQATT and CDR2 SNEGSKA (reference sequence). The CDR3 region has the DNA TGCAGTGCCAAACCCCCGGGACTACTAGATACGCAGTATTTT. Its translation is CSAKPPGLLDTQYF.

This clonotype was counted only a few times. This chain joins TRBV3-1 and TRBJ2-5; D remains ambiguous. Trimming left V 0 bases short and J 2 bases short, with 7 bases between. The length of the CDR3 is 14 residues. In germline, CDR1 is LGHDT, CDR2 YNNKEL (reference sequence). The CDR3 coding sequence is TGTGCCAGCAGCCAAGACCGGCGGCAAGAGACCCAGTACTTC. This encodes CASSQDRRQETQYF.

The rearrangement uses TRBV7-2 and TRBJ1-2; D gene ambiguous. V lost 3 bases and J 8 bases, leaving 10 bases between the germline ends. Germline assignment: CDR1 SGHTA and CDR2 FQGNSA. The CDR3 length is 12 residues. CDR3 coding DNA: TGTGCCAGCAGCTTCCTTGGAGCGGGCTACACCTTC. Its protein product is CASSFLGAGYTF. The full variable domain, in which reference TRBV7-2 and TRBJ1-2 provide the parts outside the CDR3, is GAGVSQSPSNKVTEKGKDVELRCDPISGHTALYWYRQSLGQGLEFLIYFQGNSAPDKSGLPSDRFSAERTGGSVSTLTIQRTQQEDSAVYLCASSFLGAGYTFGSGTRLTVV.

The gene calls are TRBV5-1 and TRBJ1-1; tentatively, D is TRBD1 (6 bases). The CDR3 runs to 14 residues. CDR1 SGHRS and CDR2 YFSETQ come from the germline V gene. Between the trimmed V and J ends, which lost 5 bases and 3 bases, there was a span of 14 bases. The CDR3 nucleotides are TGCGCCAGCAGTACACAGGGTTGGGACACTGAAGCTTTCTTT. Translated, it gives CASSTQGWDTEAFF.

The genes are TRBV5-1 and TRBJ2-1; D gene unclear. The CDR3 spans 18 residues. Germline V gene lookup returns CDR1 SGHRS and CDR2 YFSETQ. Trimming removed 1 base at V and 1 base at J, with 18 bases between. The CDR3 sequence is CASSLRAGTANSYNEQFF. CDR3 nucleotides: TGCGCCAGCAGCTTGCGTGCAGGCACCGCTAATTCCTACAATGAGCAGTTCTTC.

The genes are TRBV5-1 and TRBJ2-1; 11 positions agree with TRBD2. This CDR3 comprises 15 residues. In germline, CDR1 is SGHRS, CDR2 YFSETQ. V trimming: 4 bases; J trimming: 5 bases; junction bases outside the gene matches: 5. DNA for the CDR3: TGCGCCAGCAGCGTTCTAGCGGGAGGTCACAATGAGCAGTTCTTC. Translated: CASSVLAGGHNEQFF.

The genes are TRBV12-3 or TRBV12-4 and TRBJ2-7; D might be TRBD1 or TRBD2, each matching 5 bases. This CDR3 has 13 residues. V lost 9 bases to trimming and J lost 2 bases, with 14 bases between them. The CDR3: CASGRPGPYEQYF. The CDR3 DNA reads TGTGCCAGTGGGCGTCCGGGACCCTACGAGCAGTACTTC.

This clonotype was recorded once. CDR3 protein: CSARDSSYYNEQFF. The CDR3 DNA reads as TGCAGTGCTAGAGATTCGAGCTACTACAATGAGCAGTTCTTC. This rearrangement joins TRBV20-1 to TRBJ2-1; D remains ambiguous. The length of the CDR3 is 14 residues. Trimming removed 0 bases at V and 3 bases at J, with 9 bases between. The germline gives CDR1 DFQATT, CDR2 SNEGSKA (reference sequence).

V and J are TRBV24-1 and TRBJ1-2; 7 bases are shared with TRBD1. The CDR3 runs to 13 residues. Germline CDR1 KGHDR, CDR2 SFDVKD. V lost 6 bases and J lost 4; bases outside the gene matches: 4. The CDR3 nucleotides read TGTGCCACCAGTACAGGGGCTGGCTATGGCTACACCTTC. Residues: CATSTGAGYGYTF.

The rearrangement links TRBV12-3 or TRBV12-4 to TRBJ2-7; D is possibly TRBD1 (6 bases). CDR3 length: 13 amino acids. Trimming stripped 5 bases from V and 4 bases from J, with 12 bases between. The CDR3 DNA sequence: TGTGCCAGCAGTAATCTCCAGGGGTACGAGCAGTACTTC. Protein product: CASSNLQGYEQYF.

This chain links TRBV20-1 with TRBJ2-1; 11 bases fit TRBD2. The CDR3 length is 18 residues. CDR1 is DFQATT, CDR2 SNEGSKA, per germline (reference sequence). The trim removed 0 bases at V and 0 bases at J, leaving 7 bases unmatched. The CDR3 DNA sequence: TGCAGTGCTAGAGATACTAGCGGGAGTTCGGCCTCCTACAATGAGCAGTTCTTC. This sequence encodes CSARDTSGSSASYNEQFF.

The rearrangement joins TRBV7-8 to TRBJ2-3; 11 bases map to TRBD2. Germline V gives CDR1 SGHVS, CDR2 FQNEAQ. CDR3 length: 18 residues. Trimming removed 1 base from V and 6 bases from J; junction bases left unmatched: 12. The CDR3 region is CASSLVILAGVKADTQYF. In DNA, the CDR3 is TGTGCCAGCAGCTTAGTGATACTAGCGGGAGTAAAAGCGGATACGCAGTATTTT.